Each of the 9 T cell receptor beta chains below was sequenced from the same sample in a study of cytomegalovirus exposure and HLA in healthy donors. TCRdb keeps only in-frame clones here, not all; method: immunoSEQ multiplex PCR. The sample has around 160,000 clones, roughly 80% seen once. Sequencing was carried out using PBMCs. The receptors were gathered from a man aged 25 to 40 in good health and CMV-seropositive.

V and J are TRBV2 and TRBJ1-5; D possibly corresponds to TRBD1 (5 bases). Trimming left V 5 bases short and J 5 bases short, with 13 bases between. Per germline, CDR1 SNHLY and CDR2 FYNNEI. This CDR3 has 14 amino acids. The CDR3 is CASSQGRRDQPQHF. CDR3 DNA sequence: TGTGCCAGCAGTCAGGGTAGAAGGGATCAGCCCCAGCATTTT.

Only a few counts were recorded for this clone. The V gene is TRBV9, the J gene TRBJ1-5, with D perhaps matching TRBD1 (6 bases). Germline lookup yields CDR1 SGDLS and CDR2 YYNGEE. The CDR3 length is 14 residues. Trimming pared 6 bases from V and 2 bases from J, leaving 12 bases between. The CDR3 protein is CASTPGQGNQPQHF. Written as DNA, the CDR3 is TGTGCCAGCACCCCGGGACAAGGCAATCAGCCCCAGCATTTT.

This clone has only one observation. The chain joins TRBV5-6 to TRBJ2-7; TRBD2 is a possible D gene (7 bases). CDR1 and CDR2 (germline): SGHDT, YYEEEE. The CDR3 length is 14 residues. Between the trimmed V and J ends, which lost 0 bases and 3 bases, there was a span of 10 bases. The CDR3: CASSLEGEGYEQYF. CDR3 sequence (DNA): TGTGCCAGCAGCTTGGAGGGGGAGGGCTACGAGCAGTACTTC.

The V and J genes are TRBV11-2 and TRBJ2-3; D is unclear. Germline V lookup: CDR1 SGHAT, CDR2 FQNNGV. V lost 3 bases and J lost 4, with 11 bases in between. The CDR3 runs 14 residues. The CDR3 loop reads CASSFGLAPDTQYF. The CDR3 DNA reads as TGTGCCAGCAGCTTCGGATTAGCCCCAGATACGCAGTATTTT.

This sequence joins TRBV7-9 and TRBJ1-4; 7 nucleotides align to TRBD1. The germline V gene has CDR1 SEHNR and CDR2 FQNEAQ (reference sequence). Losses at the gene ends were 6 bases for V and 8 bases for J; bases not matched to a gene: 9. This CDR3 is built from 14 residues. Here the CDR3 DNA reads TGTGCCAGCAGTTCACAGGGGATGTCCGAAAAACTGTTTTTT. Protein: CASSSQGMSEKLFF.

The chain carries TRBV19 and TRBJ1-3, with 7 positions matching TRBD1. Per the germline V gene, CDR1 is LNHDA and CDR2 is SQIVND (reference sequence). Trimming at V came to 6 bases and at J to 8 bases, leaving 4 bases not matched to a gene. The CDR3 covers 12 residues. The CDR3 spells CASSQGDYTIYF. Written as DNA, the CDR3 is TGTGCCAGTAGCCAGGGGGACTACACCATATATTTT.

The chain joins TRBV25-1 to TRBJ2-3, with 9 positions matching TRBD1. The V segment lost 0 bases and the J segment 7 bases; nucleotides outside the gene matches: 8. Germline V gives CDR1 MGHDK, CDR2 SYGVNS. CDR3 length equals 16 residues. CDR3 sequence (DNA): TGTGCCAGCAGTGAATACGGGACAGGGAGGACTAATACGCAGTATTTT. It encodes CASSEYGTGRTNTQYF. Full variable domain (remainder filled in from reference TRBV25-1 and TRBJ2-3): EADIYQTPRYLVIGTGKKITLECSQTMGHDKMYWYQQDPGMELHLIHYSYGVNSTEKGDLSSESTVSRIRTEHFPLTLESARPSHTSQYLCASSEYGTGRTNTQYFGPGTRLTVL.

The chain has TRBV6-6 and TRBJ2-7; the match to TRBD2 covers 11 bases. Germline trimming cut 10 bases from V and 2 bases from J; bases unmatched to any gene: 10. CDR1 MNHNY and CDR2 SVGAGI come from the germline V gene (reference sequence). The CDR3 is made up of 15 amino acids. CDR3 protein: CATASPLAGAYEQYF. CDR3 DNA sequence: TGTGCCACCGCATCCCCACTAGCGGGGGCCTACGAGCAGTACTTC.

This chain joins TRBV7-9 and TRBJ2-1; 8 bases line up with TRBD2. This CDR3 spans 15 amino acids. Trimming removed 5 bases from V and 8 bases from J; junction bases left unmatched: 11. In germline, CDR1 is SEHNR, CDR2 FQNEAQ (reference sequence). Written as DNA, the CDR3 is TGTGCCAGCAGCGTCCCGGGGCGGGGGGATCATGAGCAGTTCTTC. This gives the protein CASSVPGRGDHEQFF.